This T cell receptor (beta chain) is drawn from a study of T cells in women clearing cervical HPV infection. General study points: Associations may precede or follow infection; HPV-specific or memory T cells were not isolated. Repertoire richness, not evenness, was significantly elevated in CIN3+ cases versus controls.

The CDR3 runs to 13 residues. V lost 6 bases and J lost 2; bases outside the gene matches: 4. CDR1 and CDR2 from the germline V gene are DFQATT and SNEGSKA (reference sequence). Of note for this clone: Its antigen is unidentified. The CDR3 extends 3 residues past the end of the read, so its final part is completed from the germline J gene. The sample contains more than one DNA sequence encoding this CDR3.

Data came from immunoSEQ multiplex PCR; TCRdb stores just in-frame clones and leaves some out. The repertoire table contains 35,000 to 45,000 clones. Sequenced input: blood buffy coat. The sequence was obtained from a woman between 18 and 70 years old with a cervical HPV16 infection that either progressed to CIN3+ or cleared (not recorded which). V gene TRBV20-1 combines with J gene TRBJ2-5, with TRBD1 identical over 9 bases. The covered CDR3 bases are TGCAGTGCCCCAGGACAGGGGCAAGAGACC. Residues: CSAPGQGQET. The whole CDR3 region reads CSAPGQGQETQYF.